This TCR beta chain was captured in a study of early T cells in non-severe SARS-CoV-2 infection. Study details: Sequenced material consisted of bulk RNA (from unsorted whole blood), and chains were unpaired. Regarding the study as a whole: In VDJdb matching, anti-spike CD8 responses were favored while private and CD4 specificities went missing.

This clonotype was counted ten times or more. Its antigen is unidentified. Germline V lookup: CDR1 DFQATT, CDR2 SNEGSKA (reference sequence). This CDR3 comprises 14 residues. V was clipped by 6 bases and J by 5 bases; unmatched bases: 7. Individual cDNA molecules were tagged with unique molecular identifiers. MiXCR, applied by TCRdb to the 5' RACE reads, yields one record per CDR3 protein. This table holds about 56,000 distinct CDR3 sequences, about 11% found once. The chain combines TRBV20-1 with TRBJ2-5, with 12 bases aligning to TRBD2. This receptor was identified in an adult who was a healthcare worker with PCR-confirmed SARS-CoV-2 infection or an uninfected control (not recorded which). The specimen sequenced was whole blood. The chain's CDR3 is CSASPSGRAETQYF. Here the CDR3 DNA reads TGCAGTGCCTCTCCTAGCGGGAGGGCGGAGACCCAGTACTTC.